This TCR beta chain originates from a study of blood T cell repertoires in COVID-19. Enrolled through a virtual design, the participants were between roughly 18 and 89 years of age and came from about two dozen US areas. CDR3 length: 13 residues. V was clipped by 2 bases and J by 5 bases, with 10 bases between them. Germline V gene data show CDR1 as LNHDA and CDR2 as SQIVND (reference sequence). Per the authors' pipeline: Amplification with reference gene primers provided the estimates of nucleated cell counts. The assay was immunoSEQ multiplex PCR, and TCRdb's table has in-frame clones only and misses some. V and J calls and clone size are as listed in that table; D and trimming were resolved from the DNA. The table records approximately 360,000 clones, roughly 90% of them present only once.

The sequenced sample was PBMCs or T cells enriched from blood (not recorded which). J is TRBJ2-7 and V is TRBV19; D possibly corresponds to TRBD1 (5 bases). This TCR came from a woman in her twenties or thirties with acute COVID-19. The CDR3 loop is CASSIKGYHEQYF. The CDR3 region has the DNA TGTGCCAGTAGTATAAAGGGGTACCACGAGCAGTACTTC.